Below are 15 T cell receptor beta chains sequenced from a single sample in a study of technical replicates of blood from several donors (dated by TCRdb to 2016 to 2017). Library construction relied on the immunoSEQ multiplex PCR assay. Here the immuneACCESS table is served through TCRdb, limited to in-frame sequences with V and J called. Missing clones are a known gap in these copies; in checked studies unresolved V genes cover under half, and the rest lacks a known reason. This sample comprises 85,000 to 100,000 clones, roughly 90% of them detected only once. Approximately 0.25% of the sample rests with the top ten. The sequencing input was T cells isolated from PBMCs. These receptor sequences come from a human donor in good health.

V is TRBV7-6 and J is TRBJ2-3; D is possibly TRBD2 (7 bases). This CDR3 spans 16 amino acids. Looked up from germline, CDR1 is SGHVS and CDR2 is FNYEAQ. V was cut by 0 bases and J by 2 bases, with 12 bases left in between. CDR3 nucleotides: TGTGCCAGCAGCTTAGCGCCGGGGGGCCTCACAGATACGCAGTATTTT. This gives the protein CASSLAPGGLTDTQYF.

The V gene is TRBV11-3, the J gene TRBJ2-3; 7 positions match TRBD1. The germline V gene has CDR1 SGHNT and CDR2 YENEEA. The CDR3 length is 15 residues. The trim removed 1 base at V and 0 bases at J, leaving 1 base unmatched. The CDR3 loop reads CASSLGGGSTDTQYF. In DNA form, the CDR3 reads TGTGCCAGCAGCTTAGGAGGGGGCAGCACAGATACGCAGTATTTT.

The chain uses TRBV5-5 and TRBJ1-5, with 7 bases fitting TRBD1. Trimming cost V 4 bases and J 0 bases; bases outside gene matches: 4. Germline values: CDR1 SGHKS, CDR2 YYEKEE (reference sequence). This CDR3 has 15 amino acids. The CDR3: CASSPDRNSNQPQHF. DNA for the CDR3: TGTGCCAGCAGCCCGGACAGGAATAGCAATCAGCCCCAGCATTTT.

The V call is TRBV7-9, the J call TRBJ2-3, with a possible D match to TRBD1 (5 bases). This CDR3 comprises 15 residues. Germline V CDR1 and CDR2: SEHNR, FQNEAQ (reference sequence). Between the trimmed V and J ends, which lost 5 bases and 0 bases, there was a span of 12 bases. DNA for the CDR3: TGTGCCAGCAGCCCCCAGGGTGGGAGCACAGATACGCAGTATTTT. This gives the protein CASSPQGGSTDTQYF. Looking up the rest from reference TRBV7-9 and TRBJ2-3 gives the full variable domain: DTGVSQNPRHKITKRGQNVTFRCDPISEHNRLYWYRQTLGQGPEFLTYFQNEAQLEKSRLLSDRFSAERPKGSFSTLEIQRTEQGDSAMYLCASSPQGGSTDTQYFGPGTRLTVL.

The chain couples TRBV27 to TRBJ2-1, with TRBD2 matching 9 bases. CDR1 MNHEY and CDR2 SMNVEV come from the germline V gene (reference sequence). The CDR3 runs 14 residues. V was clipped by 4 bases and J by 3 bases; unmatched bases: 1. CDR3 in DNA: TGTGCCAGCAGTTATAGCGGGAGCTACAATGAGCAGTTCTTC. This translates into CASSYSGSYNEQFF.

This rearrangement joins TRBV19 to TRBJ1-1, with TRBD1 as a possible D gene (5 bases). Germline CDR1 is LNHDA and CDR2 is SQIVND (reference sequence). V lost 6 bases and J lost 1, with 12 bases in between. The CDR3 is 14 residues long. CDR3 residues: CASRKSGGNTEAFF. As DNA, the CDR3 is TGTGCCAGTAGGAAATCCGGGGGGAACACTGAAGCTTTCTTT. Full variable domain (missing parts from reference TRBV19 and TRBJ1-1): DGGITQSPKYLFRKEGQNVTLSCEQNLNHDAMYWYRQDPGQGLRLIYYSQIVNDFQKGDIAEGYSVSREKKESFPLTVTSAQKNPTAFYLCASRKSGGNTEAFFGQGTRLTVV.

The J gene is TRBJ1-1, the V gene TRBV9, with a possible D match to TRBD1 (5 bases). V was shortened by 10 bases and J by 3 bases, with 16 bases between the two germline ends. CDR3 length: 13 residues. From germline, CDR1 is SGDLS and CDR2 YYNGEE. CDR3 DNA sequence: TGTGCCGGCTCCCGCGGGGGGGACACTGAAGCTTTCTTT. Translation gives CAGSRGGDTEAFF.

The chain couples TRBV15 to TRBJ2-1, with 11 bases that match TRBD2. Germline CDR1 reads LNHNV; CDR2 reads YYDKDF (reference sequence). This CDR3 has 16 amino acids. V trimming: 0 bases; J trimming: 8 bases; junction bases outside the gene matches: 6. CDR3 DNA sequence: TGTGCCACCAGCAGAGATCGTCTAGCGGGAGGAGATGAGCAGTTCTTC. Its translation is CATSRDRLAGGDEQFF.

This sequence joins TRBV19 and TRBJ2-7; D possibly corresponds to TRBD2 (5 bases). Trimming cost V 3 bases and J 4 bases, with 7 bases left between them. Per the germline V gene, CDR1 is LNHDA and CDR2 is SQIVND (reference sequence). The CDR3 consists of 12 residues. The CDR3 nucleotides are TGTGCCAGTAGTATCTCGGGGTACGAGCAGTACTTC. Amino acids: CASSISGYEQYF.

The chain has TRBV4-2 and TRBJ2-5; D call uncertain. The CDR3 totals 16 residues. Germline lookup yields CDR1 LGHNA and CDR2 YNFKEQ. The V end was cut by 0 bases, the J end by 6 bases, with 17 bases between. CDR3 bases: TGTGCCAGCAGCCAAGATTCAGCTAGTGCTCTTAAGACCCAGTACTTC. As protein: CASSQDSASALKTQYF.

The chain couples TRBV18 to TRBJ2-5, with TRBD1 matching 7 bases. Germline V gene data show CDR1 as KGHSH and CDR2 as LQKENI. This CDR3 has 14 amino acids. V gave up 4 bases and J gave up 2 bases; unmatched junction bases: 4. The CDR3 region has the DNA TGTGCCAGCTCACAAACCAGGGGGCAAGAGACCCAGTACTTC. Amino acids: CASSQTRGQETQYF.

The CDR3 spells CASSLRDRNQPQHF. CDR3 bases: TGTGCCAGCAGCCTCCGGGACAGAAATCAGCCCCAGCATTTT. V usage is TRBV2 and J usage is TRBJ1-5; 7 nucleotides line up with TRBD1. V lost 6 bases, J lost 4 bases, and 6 bases stayed unmatched. The CDR3 has 14 amino acids. Germline V gene sequence: CDR1 SNHLY, CDR2 FYNNEI. Based on the CDR3 plus reference TRBV2 and TRBJ1-5, the full variable domain is EPEVTQTPSHQVTQMGQEVILRCVPISNHLYFYWYRQILGQKVEFLVSFYNNEISEKSEIFDDQFSVERPDGSNFTLKIRSTKLEDSAMYFCASSLRDRNQPQHFGDGTRLSIL.

The chain has TRBV27 and TRBJ2-1; no clear D gene. Trimming took 2 bases from V and 5 from J, leaving 16 bases between them. This CDR3 is 16 amino acids long. Germline V CDR1 and CDR2: MNHEY, SMNVEV (reference sequence). CDR3 amino acids: CASSLGPLSVDNEQFF. The CDR3 DNA reads as TGTGCCAGCAGTTTAGGGCCGCTCTCCGTCGACAATGAGCAGTTCTTC.

The J gene is TRBJ2-5, the V gene TRBV2; a weak D match, TRBD1 (7 bases). V was trimmed by 5 bases and J by 5 bases, leaving 18 bases between them. CDR1 SNHLY and CDR2 FYNNEI come from the germline V gene. The CDR3 length is 15 residues. The CDR3 coding sequence is TGTGCCAGCAGTAATGGACAGGATGGGGGGGAGACCCAGTACTTC. Encoded protein: CASSNGQDGGETQYF.

The chain is built from TRBV6-5 and TRBJ1-6; 8 nucleotides match TRBD1. The CDR3 is 16 residues long. Looked up from germline, CDR1 is MNHEY and CDR2 is SVGAGI. V shed 4 bases and J 7 bases; nucleotides not matched to a gene: 9. The CDR3 bases are TGTGCCAGCAGTTTGCCCACCACAGGGGGAAATTCACCCCTCCACTTT. Amino acids: CASSLPTTGGNSPLHF.